A single T cell receptor beta chain is shown here with its context. This entry belongs to a study of shared clonotypes between healthy human individuals. The wider study: The study drew on two women and three men aged 18 to 49 as donors.

Sorted-subset replicate PCRs used roughly 210 ng of genomic DNA. This amount corresponded to some 32,000 T cell genomes. Data came from immunoSEQ multiplex PCR; TCRdb stores just in-frame clones and leaves some out. Among roughly 2.1 million clones, approximately 94% were seen once, and the ten largest hold about 1.8%. The germline V gene has CDR1 SGHTA and CDR2 FQGNSA. The CDR3 sequence is 15 residues long. Trimming cost V 1 base and J 6 bases, with 13 bases left between them. Terminally differentiated effector memory CD45RA+ cells were left out of the naive CD8 fraction, which was CD45RO-negative and positively selected for CCR7.

This chain connects TRBV7-2 to TRBJ2-1; perhaps TRBD2 as D (5 bases). The TCR originated in a man aged 18-30 years in good health. Some clones in this sample may be carry-over from other donors' samples. Sequencing used naive CD8+ T cells from PBMCs. In nucleotides, the CDR3 is TGTGCCAGCAGCTTAGGGGCGGGCCTCAGCAATGAGCAGTTCTTC. Amino acid sequence: CASSLGAGLSNEQFF.